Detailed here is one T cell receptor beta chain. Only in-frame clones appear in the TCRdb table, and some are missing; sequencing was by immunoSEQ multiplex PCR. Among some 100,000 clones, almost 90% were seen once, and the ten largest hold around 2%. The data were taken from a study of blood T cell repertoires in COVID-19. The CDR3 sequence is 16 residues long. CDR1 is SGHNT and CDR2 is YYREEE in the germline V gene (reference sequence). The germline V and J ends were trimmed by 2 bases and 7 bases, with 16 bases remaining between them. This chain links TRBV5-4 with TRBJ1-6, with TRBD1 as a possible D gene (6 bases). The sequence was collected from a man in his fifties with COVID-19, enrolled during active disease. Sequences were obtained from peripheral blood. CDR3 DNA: TGTGCCAGCAGCTTATATGTAGATAGGGGGAATTCACCCCTCCACTTT. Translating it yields CASSLYVDRGNSPLHF.